The present entry profiles one T cell receptor beta chain with its context. Generated by immunoSEQ multiplex PCR, the TCRdb table keeps only in-frame clones and is missing some. The sample shows 80,000 to 100,000 clones, 90% to 95% of them seen only once. This sample stems from a study of blood T cell repertoires in COVID-19. Study context: Some COVID-19 samples were acute and others convalescent; all came from the United States, Italy and Spain.

The germline CDR1 and CDR2 sequences are LGHDT and YNNKEL (reference sequence). CDR3 length: 19 residues. The V and J ends lost 5 bases and 0 bases, in that order; junction bases with no gene match: 9. The sequencing sample was made of peripheral blood. This chain links TRBV3-1 (or the pseudogene TRBV3-2) with TRBJ2-1, with TRBD2 identical over 14 bases. The sequence came from a human donor with active COVID-19. The donor label of this sample is uncertain. CDR3 coding DNA: TGTGCCAGCAGCACAAGGGGGGGGACTAGCGGGAGCTCCTACAATGAGCAGTTCTTC. This codes for CASSTRGGTSGSSYNEQFF.